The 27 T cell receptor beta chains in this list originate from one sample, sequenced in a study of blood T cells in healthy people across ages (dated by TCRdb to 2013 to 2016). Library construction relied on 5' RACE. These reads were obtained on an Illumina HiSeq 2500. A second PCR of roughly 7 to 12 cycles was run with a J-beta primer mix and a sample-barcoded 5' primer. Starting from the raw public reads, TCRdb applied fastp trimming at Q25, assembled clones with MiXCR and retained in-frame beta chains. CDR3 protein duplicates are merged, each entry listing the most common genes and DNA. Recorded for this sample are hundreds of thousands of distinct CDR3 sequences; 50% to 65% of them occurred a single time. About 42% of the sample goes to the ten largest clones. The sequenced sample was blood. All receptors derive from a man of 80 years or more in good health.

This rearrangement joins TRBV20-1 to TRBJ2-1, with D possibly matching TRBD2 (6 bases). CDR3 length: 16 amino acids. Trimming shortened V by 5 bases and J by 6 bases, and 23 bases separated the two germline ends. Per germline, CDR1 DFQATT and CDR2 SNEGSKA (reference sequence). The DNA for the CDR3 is TGCAGTGCTGACAAGTGGGTGGGGGGTCCCCTCAATGAGCAGTTCTTC. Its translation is CSADKWVGGPLNEQFF.

CDR3 loop: CSVGEDYGYTF. The CDR3 DNA sequence: TGCAGCGTTGGGGAGGACTATGGCTACACCTTC. The chain uses TRBV29-1 and TRBJ1-2, with no clear D. This CDR3 is built from 11 residues. V was cut by 4 bases and J by 3 bases, with 6 bases left in between. Per the germline V gene, CDR1 is SQVTM and CDR2 is ANQGSEA.

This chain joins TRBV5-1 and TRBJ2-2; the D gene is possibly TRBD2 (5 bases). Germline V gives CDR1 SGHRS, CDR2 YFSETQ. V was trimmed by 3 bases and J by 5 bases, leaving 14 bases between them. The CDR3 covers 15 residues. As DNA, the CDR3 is TGCGCCAGCAGCTCAGGTGCGACGGGGACCGGGGAGCTGTTTTTT. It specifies CASSSGATGTGELFF.

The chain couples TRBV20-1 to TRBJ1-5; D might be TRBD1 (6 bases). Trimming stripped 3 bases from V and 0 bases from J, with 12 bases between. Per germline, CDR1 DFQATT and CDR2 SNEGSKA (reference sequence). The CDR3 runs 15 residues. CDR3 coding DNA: TGCAGTGCTAGCTTAGCAGGGGATAGCAATCAGCCCCAGCATTTT. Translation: CSASLAGDSNQPQHF.

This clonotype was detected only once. CDR3 DNA: TGTGCCAGCAACTTGGGCGTCGGAGATACGCAGTATTTT. Translated: CASNLGVGDTQYF. The V and J genes are TRBV2 and TRBJ2-3; D not certain. This CDR3 region has 13 residues. Per germline, CDR1 SNHLY and CDR2 FYNNEI. V was pared by 7 bases and J by 5 bases, with 13 bases between.

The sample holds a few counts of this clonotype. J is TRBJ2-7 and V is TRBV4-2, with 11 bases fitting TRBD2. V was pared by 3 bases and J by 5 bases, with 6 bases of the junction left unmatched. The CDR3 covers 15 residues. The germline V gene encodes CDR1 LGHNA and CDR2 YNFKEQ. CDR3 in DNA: TGTGCCAGCAGCCAGTCAATAGCGGGAGGGCACGAGCAGTACTTC. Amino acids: CASSQSIAGGHEQYF.

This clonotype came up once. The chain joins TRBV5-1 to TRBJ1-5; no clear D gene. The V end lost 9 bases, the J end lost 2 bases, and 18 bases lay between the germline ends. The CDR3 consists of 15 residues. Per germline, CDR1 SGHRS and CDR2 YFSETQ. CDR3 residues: CANRMRMMGNQPQHF. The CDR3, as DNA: TGCGCCAATCGAATGAGAATGATGGGCAATCAGCCCCAGCATTTT.

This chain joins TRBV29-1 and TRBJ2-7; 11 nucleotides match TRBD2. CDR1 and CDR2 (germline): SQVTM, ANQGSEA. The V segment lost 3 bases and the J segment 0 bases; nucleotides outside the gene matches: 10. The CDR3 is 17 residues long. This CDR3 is CSVDERLAGKSSYEQYF. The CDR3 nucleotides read TGCAGCGTTGATGAAAGACTAGCGGGAAAGAGCTCCTACGAGCAGTACTTC.

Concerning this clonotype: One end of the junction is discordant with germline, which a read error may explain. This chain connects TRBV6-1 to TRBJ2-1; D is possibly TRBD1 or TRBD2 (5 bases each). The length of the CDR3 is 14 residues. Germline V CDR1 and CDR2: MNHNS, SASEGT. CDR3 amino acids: CASRGEGSYNERFF. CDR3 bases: TGTGCCAGCAGGGGAGAGGGGTCCTACAATGAGCGGTTCTTC.

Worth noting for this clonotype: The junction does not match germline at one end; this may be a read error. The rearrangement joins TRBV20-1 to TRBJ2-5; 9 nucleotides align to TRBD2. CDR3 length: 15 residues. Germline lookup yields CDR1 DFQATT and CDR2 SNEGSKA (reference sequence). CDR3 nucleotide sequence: TGCAGTGCTTCCACGACTAGCGGTCACCAAGAGACCCAGTATTTC. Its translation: CSASTTSGHQETQYF.

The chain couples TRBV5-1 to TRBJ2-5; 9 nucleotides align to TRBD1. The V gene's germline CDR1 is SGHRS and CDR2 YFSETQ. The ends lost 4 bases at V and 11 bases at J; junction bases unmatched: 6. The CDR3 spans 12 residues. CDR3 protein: CASSRGQGWQYF. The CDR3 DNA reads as TGCGCCAGCAGCCGGGGACAGGGTTGGCAGTACTTC.

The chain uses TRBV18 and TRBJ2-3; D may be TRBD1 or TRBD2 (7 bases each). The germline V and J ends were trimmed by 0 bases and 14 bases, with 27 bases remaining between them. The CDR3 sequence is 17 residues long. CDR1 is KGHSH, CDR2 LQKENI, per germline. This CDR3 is CASSPPSDRGRGGYAYF. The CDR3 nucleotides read TGTGCCAGCTCACCACCGTCGGATAGGGGGCGCGGGGGATACGCGTATTTT.

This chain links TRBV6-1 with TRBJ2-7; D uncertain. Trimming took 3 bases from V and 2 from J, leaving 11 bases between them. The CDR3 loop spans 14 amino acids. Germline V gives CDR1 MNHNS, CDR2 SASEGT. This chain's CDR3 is CASSEPGLPYEQYF. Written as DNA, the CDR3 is TGTGCCAGCAGTGAGCCGGGTCTCCCCTACGAGCAGTACTTC.

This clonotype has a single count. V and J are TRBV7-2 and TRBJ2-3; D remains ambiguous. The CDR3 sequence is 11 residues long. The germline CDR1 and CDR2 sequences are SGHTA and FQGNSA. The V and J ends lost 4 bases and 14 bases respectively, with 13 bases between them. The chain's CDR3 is CASSSTRDAYF. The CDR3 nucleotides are TGTGCCAGCAGCTCTACCAGAGACGCGTATTTT.

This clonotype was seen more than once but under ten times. The CDR3 sequence is CASSQTGGRSPLHF. The CDR3 nucleotides are TGTGCCAGCAGCCAAACAGGGGGTAGATCACCCCTCCACTTT. This chain connects TRBV3-1 to TRBJ1-6, with 8 positions matching TRBD1. From germline, CDR1 is LGHDT and CDR2 YNNKEL (reference sequence). Trimming took 2 bases from V and 10 from J; bases not matched to a gene: 4. CDR3 length: 14 amino acids.

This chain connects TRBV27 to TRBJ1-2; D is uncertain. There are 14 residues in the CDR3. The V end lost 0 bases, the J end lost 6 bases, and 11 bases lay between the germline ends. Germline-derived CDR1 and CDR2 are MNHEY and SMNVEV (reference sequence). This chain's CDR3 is CASSLSNSLNGYTF. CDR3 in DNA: TGTGCCAGCAGTTTATCGAACAGCCTGAATGGCTACACCTTC.

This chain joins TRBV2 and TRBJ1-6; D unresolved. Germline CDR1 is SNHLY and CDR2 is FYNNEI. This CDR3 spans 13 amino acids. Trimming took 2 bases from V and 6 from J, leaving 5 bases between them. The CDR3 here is CASSESLNSPLHF. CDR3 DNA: TGTGCCAGCAGTGAAAGTCTTAATTCACCCCTCCACTTT.

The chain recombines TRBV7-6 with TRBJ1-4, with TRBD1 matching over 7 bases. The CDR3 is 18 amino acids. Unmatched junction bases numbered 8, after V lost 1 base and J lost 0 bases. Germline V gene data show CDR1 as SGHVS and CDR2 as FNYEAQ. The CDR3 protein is CASSLVDRALATNEKLFF. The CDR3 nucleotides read TGTGCCAGCAGCTTAGTTGACAGGGCCCTTGCAACTAATGAAAAACTGTTTTTT.

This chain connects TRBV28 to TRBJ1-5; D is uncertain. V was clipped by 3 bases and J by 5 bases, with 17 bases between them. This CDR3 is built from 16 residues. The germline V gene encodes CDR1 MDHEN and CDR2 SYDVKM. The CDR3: CASSFEAYPGDQPQHF. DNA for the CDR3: TGTGCCAGCAGTTTCGAGGCCTACCCTGGCGATCAGCCCCAGCATTTT.

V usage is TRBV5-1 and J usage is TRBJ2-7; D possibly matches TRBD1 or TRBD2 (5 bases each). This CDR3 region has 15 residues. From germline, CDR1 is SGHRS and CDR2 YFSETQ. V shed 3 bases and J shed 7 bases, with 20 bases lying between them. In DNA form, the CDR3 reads TGCGCCAGCAGCTCCTCGATCGGGGCCACTAGGGAGCAGTACTTC. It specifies CASSSSIGATREQYF.

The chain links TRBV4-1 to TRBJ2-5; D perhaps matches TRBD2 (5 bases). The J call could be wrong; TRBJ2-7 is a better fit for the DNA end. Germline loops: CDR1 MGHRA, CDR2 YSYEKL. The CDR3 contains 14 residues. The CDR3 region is CASSPRREGYEQYF. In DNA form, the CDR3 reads TGCGCCAGCAGCCCCAGGCGCGAGGGCTACGAGCAGTACTTC.

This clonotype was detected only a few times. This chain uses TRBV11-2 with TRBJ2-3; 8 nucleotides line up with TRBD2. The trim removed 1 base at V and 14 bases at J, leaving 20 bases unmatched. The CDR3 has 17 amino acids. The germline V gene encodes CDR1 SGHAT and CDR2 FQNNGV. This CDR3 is CASSLVPAGGPNRYAYF. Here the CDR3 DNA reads TGTGCCAGCAGCTTAGTTCCGGCGGGAGGACCAAACAGATACGCGTATTTT.

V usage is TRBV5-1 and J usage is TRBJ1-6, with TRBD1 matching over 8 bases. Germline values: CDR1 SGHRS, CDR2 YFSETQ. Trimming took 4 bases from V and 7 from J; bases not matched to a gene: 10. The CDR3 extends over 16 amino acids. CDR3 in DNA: TGCGCCAGCAGCAACGGACAGGGCAGCGTAAATTCACCCCTCCACTTT. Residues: CASSNGQGSVNSPLHF.

In DNA form, the CDR3 reads TGCAGTGCTAGAGATCAGGGACAGGGGATTCAGCCCCAGCATTTT. Its protein product is CSARDQGQGIQPQHF. The chain uses TRBV20-1 and TRBJ1-5, with 10 nucleotides matching TRBD1. After removal of 0 bases from V and 6 bases from J, the junction contained 5 bases not matched to a gene. This CDR3 has 15 residues. The germline V gene encodes CDR1 DFQATT and CDR2 SNEGSKA (reference sequence).

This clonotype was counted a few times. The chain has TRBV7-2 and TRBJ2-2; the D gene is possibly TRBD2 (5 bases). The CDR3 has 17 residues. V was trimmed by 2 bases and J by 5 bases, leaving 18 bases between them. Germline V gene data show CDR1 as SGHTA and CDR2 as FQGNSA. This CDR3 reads CASSLRASRALTGELFF. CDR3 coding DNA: TGTGCCAGCAGCTTACGGGCGTCGCGGGCATTAACCGGGGAGCTGTTTTTT.

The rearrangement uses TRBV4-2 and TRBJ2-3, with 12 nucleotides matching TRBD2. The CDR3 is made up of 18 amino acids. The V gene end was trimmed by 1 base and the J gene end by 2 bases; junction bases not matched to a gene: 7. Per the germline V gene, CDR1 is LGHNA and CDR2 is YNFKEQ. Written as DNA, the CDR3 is TGTGCCAGCAGCCAAGGGAGGACTAGCGGGACCTACACAGATACGCAGTATTTT. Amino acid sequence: CASSQGRTSGTYTDTQYF.

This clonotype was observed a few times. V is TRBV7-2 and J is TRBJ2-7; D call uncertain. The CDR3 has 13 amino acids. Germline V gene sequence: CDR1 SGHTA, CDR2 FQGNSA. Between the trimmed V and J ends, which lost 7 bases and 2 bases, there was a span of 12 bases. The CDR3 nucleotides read TGTGCCAGCACTGCCCCTGAAACCTACGAGCAGTACTTC. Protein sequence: CASTAPETYEQYF.